This T cell receptor beta chain comes out of a study of beta chain features in type 1 diabetes. Whole-study results and caveats: In type 1 diabetes patients, VDJ junctions had fewer insertions; deletions at these junctions were more frequent. The naive, central memory and Treg TCRB repertoires showed an apparent similarity that was greater among patients than among healthy donors. Type 1 diabetes patients had moderately but significantly shorter TCRB CDR3s in all four CD4+ subsets.

This clone was counted between two and nine times. Its antigen is unidentified. V was pared by 1 base and J by 8 bases, with 17 bases between. CDR1 is LGHNT and CDR2 is FRNRAP in the germline V gene. The CDR3 length is 16 residues. Expressed TCRB transcripts were sequenced because the entire RNA isolate underwent reverse transcription. Approximately 4 million reads was the average for naive, central memory and regulatory T cell samples. Clones were read by immunoSEQ multiplex PCR, and TCRdb kept only the in-frame ones, dropping some. The sample records 330,000 or so clones, less than 15% being singletons.

Sequenced material: central memory CD4+ T cells from blood. The genes are TRBV12-5 and TRBJ1-4; perhaps TRBD1 as D (5 bases). The receptor was derived from a man aged 30 to 45 in good health. CDR3 amino acids: CASGLGITGTVEKLFF. The CDR3 DNA follows: TGTGCTAGTGGTTTGGGGATAACCGGGACGGTAGAAAAACTGTTTTTT.